The TCR beta chain described here comes from a study of shared clonotypes between healthy human individuals. Everyone who donated was a Caucasian adult who lived in Nashville, Tennessee. General study results and limits: Naive subsets typically showed greater estimated richness than memory subsets. Few donors limited the genetic and exposure-history diversity represented.

Several immunoSEQ plates held equal portions of the genomic DNA taken from each subset. Using immunoSEQ multiplex PCR, the repertoire was profiled, and TCRdb retains in-frame clones only, with some absent. The sample consists of 1.4 million or so clones, less than 99% of them appearing once. Germline-derived CDR1 and CDR2 are SGHNT and YYREEE (reference sequence). The CDR3 totals 18 residues. The junction had 7 bases not matched to a gene; V was cut back by 4 bases and J by 3 bases. For this clone: Its matching antigen is unknown.

Sequencing was carried out using naive CD4+ T cells sorted from blood. Regarding subset: CD45RA+ positively selected. The sequence came from a young man in good health. J is TRBJ2-2 and V is TRBV5-4; 15 positions match TRBD2. In DNA form, the CDR3 reads TGTGCCAGCAGCCGTGGACTAGCGGGAGGGTCCCACACCGGGGAGCTGTTTTTT. Its protein product is CASSRGLAGGSHTGELFF.